A selection of T cell receptor beta chains follows, all from one sample in a study of shared clonotypes between healthy human individuals. The protocol was immunoSEQ multiplex PCR, while the TCRdb copy is restricted to in-frame clones and leaves out a portion. The sample has nearly 1 million clones, 76% seen once. The material sequenced was memory CD4+ T cells sorted from blood. These receptors were collected from a man aged 18 to 29 in good health. CDR3s include the opening cysteine and the closing phenylalanine or tryptophan. Fields, in order: J gene, D gene, clone size, V gene, CDR3 protein, CDR3 DNA. D genes are given only for firm matches. The size of a clone is reported for some rows only, either as once, few or many, or as a class for expanded clones.

>TRBJ2-3|TRBD2|.|TRBV6-6
CASEFRAGGTDTQYF
TGTGCCAGTGAATTCCGAGCGGGGGGCACAGATACGCAGTATTTT
>TRBJ2-5|.|.|TRBV7-9
CASSRDEKETQYF
TGTGCCAGCAGTCGTGACGAGAAAGAGACCCAGTACTTC
>TRBJ2-7|TRBD2|.|TRBV6-5
CASYVAGGYEQYF
TGTGCCAGCTATGTAGCGGGGGGCTACGAGCAGTACTTC
>TRBJ1-4|.|.|TRBV5-4
CASSQSGTYEKLFF
TGTGCCAGCAGCCAATCCGGGACATACGAAAAACTGTTTTTT
>TRBJ2-7|.|.|TRBV11-3
CASSFPKGTPNYEQYF
TGTGCCAGCAGCTTCCCCAAAGGGACTCCAAACTACGAGCAGTACTTC
>TRBJ1-4|.|.|TRBV30
CAWSAGTPVGKLFF
TGTGCCTGGAGTGCCGGGACGCCGGTAGGGAAACTGTTTTTT
>TRBJ2-7|TRBD2|few|TRBV4-3
CASSPKAVGGAYEQYF
TGCGCCAGCAGCCCAAAGGCAGTGGGAGGGGCCTACGAGCAGTACTTC
>TRBJ1-2|TRBD1|.|TRBV28
CASSLSQDRGYGYTF
TGTGCCAGCAGTTTATCCCAGGACAGGGGGTATGGCTACACCTTC
>TRBJ2-3|.|.|TRBV6-6
CASSNPDTQYF
TGTGCCAGCAGTAACCCGGATACGCAGTATTTT
>TRBJ2-1|TRBD2|few|TRBV6-5
CASSLTSGGQFF
TGTGCCAGCAGCCTGACTAGCGGGGGACAGTTCTTC
>TRBJ2-7|.|.|TRBV27
CASSPLPNYEQYF
TGTGCCAGCAGCCCCCTTCCGAACTACGAGCAGTACTTC
>TRBJ1-5|.|.|TRBV19
CASSIRPGANQPQHF
TGTGCCAGTAGTATCAGGCCGGGGGCCAATCAGCCCCAGCATTTT
>TRBJ2-7|TRBD2|.|TRBV11-3
CASSLGGGSYEQYF
TGTGCCAGCAGCTTAGGCGGGGGGTCCTACGAGCAGTACTTC
>TRBJ2-3|TRBD1|many|TRBV11-1
CASSSTGGSTDTQYF
TGTGCCAGCAGCTCTACAGGGGGTAGCACAGATACGCAGTATTTT
>TRBJ2-3|TRBD1|few|TRBV7-2
CASSDRVFNTQYF
TGTGCCAGCAGCGACAGGGTATTTAATACGCAGTATTTT
>TRBJ1-1|.|few|TRBV7-6
CASSSGTLNTEAFF
TGTGCCAGCAGCTCCGGGACACTCAACACTGAAGCTTTCTTT
>TRBJ1-5|.|once|TRBV5-1
CASRGDSNQPQHF
TGCGCCAGCAGGGGGGATAGCAATCAGCCCCAGCATTTT
>TRBJ2-1|TRBD1|.|TRBV30
CAWTGQGNNEQFF
TGTGCCTGGACGGGACAGGGAAACAATGAGCAGTTCTTC
>TRBJ2-1|.|.|TRBV7-2
CASSLAQASAEQFF
TGTGCCAGCAGCTTAGCGCAGGCAAGTGCTGAGCAGTTCTTC
>TRBJ1-3|TRBD1|once|TRBV5-4
CASSWDRGTTIYF
TGTGCCAGCAGCTGGGACAGGGGGACCACCATATATTTT
>TRBJ2-2|TRBD2|.|TRBV25-1
CASSPSGRAAGELFF
TGTGCCAGCAGTCCTAGCGGGAGGGCCGCCGGGGAGCTGTTTTTT
>TRBJ2-5|TRBD1|.|TRBV7-9
CASSQDRAYQETQYF
TGTGCCAGCAGCCAAGACAGGGCTTACCAAGAGACCCAGTACTTC